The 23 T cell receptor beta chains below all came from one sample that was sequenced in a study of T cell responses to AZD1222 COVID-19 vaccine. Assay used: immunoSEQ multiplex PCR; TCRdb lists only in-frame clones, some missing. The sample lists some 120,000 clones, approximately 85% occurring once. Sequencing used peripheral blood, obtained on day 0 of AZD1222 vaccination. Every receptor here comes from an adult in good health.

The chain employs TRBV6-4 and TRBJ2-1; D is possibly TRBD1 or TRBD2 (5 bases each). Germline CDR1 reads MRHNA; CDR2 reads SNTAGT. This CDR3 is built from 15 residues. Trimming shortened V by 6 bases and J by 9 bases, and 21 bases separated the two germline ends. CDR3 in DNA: TGTGCCAGCAGCCCCCGGGACCAAAGGAAGGGTGAGCAGTTCTTC. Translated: CASSPRDQRKGEQFF.

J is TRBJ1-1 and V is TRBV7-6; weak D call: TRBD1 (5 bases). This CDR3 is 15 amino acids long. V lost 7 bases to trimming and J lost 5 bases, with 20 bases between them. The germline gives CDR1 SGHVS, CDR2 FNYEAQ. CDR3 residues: CASMGSRGLGTEAFF. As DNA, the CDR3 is TGTGCCAGCATGGGATCCCGGGGCCTAGGAACTGAAGCTTTCTTT. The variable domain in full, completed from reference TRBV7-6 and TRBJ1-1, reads GAGVSQSPRYKVTKRGQDVALRCDPISGHVSLYWYRQALGQGPEFLTYFNYEAQQDKSGLPNDRFSAERPEGSISTLTIQRTEQRDSAMYRCASMGSRGLGTEAFFGQGTRLTVV.

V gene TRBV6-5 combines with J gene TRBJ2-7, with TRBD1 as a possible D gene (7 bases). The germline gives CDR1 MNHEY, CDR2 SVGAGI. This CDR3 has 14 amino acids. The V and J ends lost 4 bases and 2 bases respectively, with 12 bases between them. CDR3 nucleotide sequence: TGTGCCAGCAGTTTCGGCAGGGGGGCCTACGAGCAGTACTTC. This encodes CASSFGRGAYEQYF.

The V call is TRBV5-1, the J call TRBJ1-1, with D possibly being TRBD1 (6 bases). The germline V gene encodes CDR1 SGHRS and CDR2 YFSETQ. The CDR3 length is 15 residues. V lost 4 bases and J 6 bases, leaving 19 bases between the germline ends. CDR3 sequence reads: CASSRGAGLKAEAFF. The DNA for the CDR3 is TGCGCCAGCAGCCGGGGGGCAGGGCTTAAGGCTGAAGCTTTCTTT.

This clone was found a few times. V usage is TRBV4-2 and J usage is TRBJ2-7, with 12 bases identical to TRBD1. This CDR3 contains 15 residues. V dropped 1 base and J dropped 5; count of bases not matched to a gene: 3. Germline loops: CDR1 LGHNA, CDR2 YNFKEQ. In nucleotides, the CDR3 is TGTGCCAGCAGCCAAGCCGGGACAGGGGGCGACGAGCAGTACTTC. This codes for CASSQAGTGGDEQYF.

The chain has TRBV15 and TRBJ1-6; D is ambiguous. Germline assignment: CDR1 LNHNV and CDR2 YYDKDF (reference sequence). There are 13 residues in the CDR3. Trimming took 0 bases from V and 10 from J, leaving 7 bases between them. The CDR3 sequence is CATSRDRESPLHF. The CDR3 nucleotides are TGTGCCACCAGCAGAGACCGAGAGTCACCCCTCCACTTT.

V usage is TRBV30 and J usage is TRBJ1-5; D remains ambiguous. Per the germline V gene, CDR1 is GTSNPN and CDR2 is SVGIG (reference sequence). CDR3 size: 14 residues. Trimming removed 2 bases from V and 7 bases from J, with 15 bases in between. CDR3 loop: CAWSKGGVGQPQHF. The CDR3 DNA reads TGTGCCTGGAGTAAAGGCGGGGTTGGGCAGCCCCAGCATTTT.

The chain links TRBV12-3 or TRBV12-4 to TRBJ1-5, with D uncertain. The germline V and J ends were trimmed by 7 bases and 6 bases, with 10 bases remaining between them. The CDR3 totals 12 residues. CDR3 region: CASTQLPQPQHF. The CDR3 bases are TGTGCCAGCACCCAGTTGCCTCAGCCCCAGCATTTT.

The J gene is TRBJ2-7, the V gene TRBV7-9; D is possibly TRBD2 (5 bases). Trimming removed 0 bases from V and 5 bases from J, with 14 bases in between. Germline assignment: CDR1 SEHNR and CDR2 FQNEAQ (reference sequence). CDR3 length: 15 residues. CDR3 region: CASSLALIAIDEQYF. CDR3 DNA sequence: TGTGCCAGCAGCTTAGCGCTTATAGCGATCGACGAGCAGTACTTC.

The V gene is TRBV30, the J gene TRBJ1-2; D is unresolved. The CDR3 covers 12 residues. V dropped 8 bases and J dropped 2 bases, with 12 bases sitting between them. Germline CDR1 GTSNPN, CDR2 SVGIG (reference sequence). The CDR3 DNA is TGTGCCGGAGATGAGGGAAACTATGGCTACACCTTC. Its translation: CAGDEGNYGYTF.

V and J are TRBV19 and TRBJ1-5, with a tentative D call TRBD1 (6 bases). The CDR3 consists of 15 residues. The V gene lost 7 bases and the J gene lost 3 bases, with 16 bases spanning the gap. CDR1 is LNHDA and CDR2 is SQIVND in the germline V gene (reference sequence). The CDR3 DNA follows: TGTGCCAGTACCCTTACCCCAGGGGACAATCAGCCCCAGCATTTT. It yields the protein CASTLTPGDNQPQHF.

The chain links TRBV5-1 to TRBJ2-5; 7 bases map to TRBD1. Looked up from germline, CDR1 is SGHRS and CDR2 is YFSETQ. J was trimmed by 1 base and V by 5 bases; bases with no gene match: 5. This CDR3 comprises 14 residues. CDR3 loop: CASSTGTAQETQYF. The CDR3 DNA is TGCGCCAGCAGTACCGGGACAGCCCAAGAGACCCAGTACTTC.

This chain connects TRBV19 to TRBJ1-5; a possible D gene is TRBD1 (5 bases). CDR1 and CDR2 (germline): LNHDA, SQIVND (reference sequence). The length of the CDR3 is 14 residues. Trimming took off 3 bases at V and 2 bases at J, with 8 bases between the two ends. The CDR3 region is CASSIMGRNQPQHF. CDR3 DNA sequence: TGTGCCAGTAGTATCATGGGGCGCAATCAGCCCCAGCATTTT.

Written as DNA, the CDR3 is TGTGCCAGCAGCTTAGGACTAGAACCCTACGAGCAGTACTTC. This gives the protein CASSLGLEPYEQYF. The chain recombines TRBV7-2 with TRBJ2-7, with TRBD2 as a possible D gene (6 bases). The germline V and J ends were trimmed by 1 base and 2 bases, with 9 bases remaining between them. CDR3 length: 14 amino acids. Germline V gene data show CDR1 as SGHTA and CDR2 as FQGNSA.

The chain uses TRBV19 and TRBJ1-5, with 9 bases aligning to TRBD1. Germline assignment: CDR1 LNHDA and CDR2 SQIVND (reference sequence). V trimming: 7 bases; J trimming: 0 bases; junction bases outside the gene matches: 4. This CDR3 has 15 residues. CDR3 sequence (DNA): TGTGCCAGTACGGGACAGGGCGATAGCAATCAGCCCCAGCATTTT. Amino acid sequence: CASTGQGDSNQPQHF.

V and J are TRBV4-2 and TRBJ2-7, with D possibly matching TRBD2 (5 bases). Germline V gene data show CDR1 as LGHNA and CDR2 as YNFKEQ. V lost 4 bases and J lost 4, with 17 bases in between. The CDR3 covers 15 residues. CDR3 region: CASSPAVEPGYEQYF. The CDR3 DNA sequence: TGTGCCAGCAGCCCTGCGGTGGAACCGGGATACGAGCAGTACTTC.

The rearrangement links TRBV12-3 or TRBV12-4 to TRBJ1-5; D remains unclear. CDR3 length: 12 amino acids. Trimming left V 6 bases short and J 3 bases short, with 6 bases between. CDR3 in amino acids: CASRGFNQPQHF. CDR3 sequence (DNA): TGTGCCAGCAGGGGATTCAATCAGCCCCAGCATTTT.

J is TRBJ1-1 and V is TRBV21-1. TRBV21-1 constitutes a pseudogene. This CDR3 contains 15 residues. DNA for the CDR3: TGTGCCAGCAGCAAAGGGGGGGGATCGAACACTGAAGCTTTCTTT. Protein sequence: CASSKGGGSNTEAFF.

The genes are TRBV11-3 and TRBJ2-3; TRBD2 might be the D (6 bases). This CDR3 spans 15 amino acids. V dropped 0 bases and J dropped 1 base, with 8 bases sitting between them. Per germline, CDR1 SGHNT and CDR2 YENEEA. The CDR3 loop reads CASSLDGGRTDTQYF. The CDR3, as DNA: TGTGCCAGCAGCTTAGACGGGGGTCGCACAGATACGCAGTATTTT.

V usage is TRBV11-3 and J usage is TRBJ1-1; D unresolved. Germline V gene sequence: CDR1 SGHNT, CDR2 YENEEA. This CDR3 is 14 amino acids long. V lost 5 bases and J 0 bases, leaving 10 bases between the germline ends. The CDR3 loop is CASSTQSMNTEAFF. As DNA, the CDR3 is TGTGCCAGCAGCACTCAGTCGATGAACACTGAAGCTTTCTTT. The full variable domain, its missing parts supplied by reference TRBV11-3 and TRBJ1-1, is EAGVVQSPRYKIIEKKQPVAFWCNPISGHNTLYWYLQNLGQGPELLIRYENEEAVDDSQLPKDRFSAERLKGVDSTLKIQPAELGDSAVYLCASSTQSMNTEAFFGQGTRLTVV.

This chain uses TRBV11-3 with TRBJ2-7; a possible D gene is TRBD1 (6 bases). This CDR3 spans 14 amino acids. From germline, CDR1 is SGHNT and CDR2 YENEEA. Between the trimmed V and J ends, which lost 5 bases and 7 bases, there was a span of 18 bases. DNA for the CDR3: TGTGCCAGCAGCCCAGCTATGGACAGCCTGGAGCAGTACTTC. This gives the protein CASSPAMDSLEQYF.

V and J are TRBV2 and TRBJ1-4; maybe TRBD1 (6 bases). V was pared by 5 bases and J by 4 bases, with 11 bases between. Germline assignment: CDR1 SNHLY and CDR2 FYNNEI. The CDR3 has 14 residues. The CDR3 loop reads CASSRTAFNEKLFF. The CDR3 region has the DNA TGTGCCAGCAGTAGGACAGCATTTAATGAAAAACTGTTTTTT.

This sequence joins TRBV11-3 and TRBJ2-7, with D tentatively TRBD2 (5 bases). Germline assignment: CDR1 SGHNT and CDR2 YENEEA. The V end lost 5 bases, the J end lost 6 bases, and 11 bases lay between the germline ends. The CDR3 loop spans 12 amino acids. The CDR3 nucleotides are TGTGCCAGCAGCGACGGACTGGTCGAGCAGTACTTC. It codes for CASSDGLVEQYF.